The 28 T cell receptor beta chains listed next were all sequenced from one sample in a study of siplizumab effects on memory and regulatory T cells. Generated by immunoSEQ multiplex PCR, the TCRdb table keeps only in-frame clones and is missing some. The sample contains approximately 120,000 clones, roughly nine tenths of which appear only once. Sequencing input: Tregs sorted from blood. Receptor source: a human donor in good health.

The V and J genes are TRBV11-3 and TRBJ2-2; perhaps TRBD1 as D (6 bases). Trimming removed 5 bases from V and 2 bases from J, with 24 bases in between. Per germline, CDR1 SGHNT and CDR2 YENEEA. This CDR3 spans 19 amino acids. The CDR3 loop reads CASSHPGQGVKENTGELFF. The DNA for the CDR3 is TGTGCCAGCAGCCACCCGGGACAAGGGGTTAAGGAAAACACCGGGGAGCTGTTTTTT. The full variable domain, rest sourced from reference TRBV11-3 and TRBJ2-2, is EAGVVQSPRYKIIEKKQPVAFWCNPISGHNTLYWYLQNLGQGPELLIRYENEEAVDDSQLPKDRFSAERLKGVDSTLKIQPAELGDSAVYLCASSHPGQGVKENTGELFFGEGSRLTVL.

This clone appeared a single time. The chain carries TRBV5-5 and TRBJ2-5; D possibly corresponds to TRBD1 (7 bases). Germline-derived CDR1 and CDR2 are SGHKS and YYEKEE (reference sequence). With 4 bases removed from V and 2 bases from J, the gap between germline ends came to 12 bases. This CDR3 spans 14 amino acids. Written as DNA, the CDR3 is TGTGCCAGCAGCCCCTCAGGGGGGCAAGAGACCCAGTACTTC. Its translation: CASSPSGGQETQYF.

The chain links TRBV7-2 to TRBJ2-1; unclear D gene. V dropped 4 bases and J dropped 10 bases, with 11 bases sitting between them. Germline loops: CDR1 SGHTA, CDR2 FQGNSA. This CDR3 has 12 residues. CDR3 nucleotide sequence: TGTGCCAGCAGCTCCCCTTACGGGGAGCAGTTCTTC. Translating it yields CASSSPYGEQFF. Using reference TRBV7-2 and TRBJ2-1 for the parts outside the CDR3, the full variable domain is GAGVSQSPSNKVTEKGKDVELRCDPISGHTALYWYRQSLGQGLEFLIYFQGNSAPDKSGLPSDRFSAERTGGSVSTLTIQRTQQEDSAVYLCASSSPYGEQFFGPGTRLTVL.

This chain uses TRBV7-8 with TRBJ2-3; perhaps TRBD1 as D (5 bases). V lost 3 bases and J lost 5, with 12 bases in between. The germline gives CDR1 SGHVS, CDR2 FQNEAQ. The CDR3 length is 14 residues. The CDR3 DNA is TGTGCCAGCAGCTTTCAGGGCTGGGGAGATACGCAGTATTTT. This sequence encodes CASSFQGWGDTQYF.

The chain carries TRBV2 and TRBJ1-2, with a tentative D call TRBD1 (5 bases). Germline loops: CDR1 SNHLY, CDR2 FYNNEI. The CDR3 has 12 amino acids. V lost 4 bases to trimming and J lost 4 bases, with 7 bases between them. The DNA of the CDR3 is TGTGCCAGCAGTGGGGGGGGCTATGGCTACACCTTC. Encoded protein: CASSGGGYGYTF.

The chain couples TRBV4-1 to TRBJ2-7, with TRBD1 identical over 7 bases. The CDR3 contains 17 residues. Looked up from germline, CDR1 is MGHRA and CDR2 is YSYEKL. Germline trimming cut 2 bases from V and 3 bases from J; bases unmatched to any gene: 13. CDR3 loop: CASSQFLSLAGGYEQYF. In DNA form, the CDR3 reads TGCGCCAGCAGCCAATTTTTGAGTTTAGCAGGGGGCTACGAGCAGTACTTC.

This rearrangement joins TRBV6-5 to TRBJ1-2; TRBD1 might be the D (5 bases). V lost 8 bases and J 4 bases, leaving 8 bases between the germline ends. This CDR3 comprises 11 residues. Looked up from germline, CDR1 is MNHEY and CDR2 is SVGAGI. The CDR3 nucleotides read TGTGCCAGCGGGGGGGGCTATGGCTACACCTTC. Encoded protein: CASGGGYGYTF.

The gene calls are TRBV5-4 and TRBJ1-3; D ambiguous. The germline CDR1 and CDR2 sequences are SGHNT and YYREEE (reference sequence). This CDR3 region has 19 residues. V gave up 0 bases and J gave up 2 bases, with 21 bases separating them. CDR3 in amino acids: CASSLEYGMRRGAGNTIYF. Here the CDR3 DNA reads TGTGCCAGCAGCTTGGAATATGGAATGAGACGTGGGGCTGGAAACACCATATATTTT.

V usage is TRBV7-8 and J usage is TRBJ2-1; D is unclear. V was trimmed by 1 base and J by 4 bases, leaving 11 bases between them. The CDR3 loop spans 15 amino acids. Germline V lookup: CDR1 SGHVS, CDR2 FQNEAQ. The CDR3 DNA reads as TGTGCCAGCAGCTTAGACGGGTATCCATACAATGAGCAGTTCTTC. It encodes CASSLDGYPYNEQFF.

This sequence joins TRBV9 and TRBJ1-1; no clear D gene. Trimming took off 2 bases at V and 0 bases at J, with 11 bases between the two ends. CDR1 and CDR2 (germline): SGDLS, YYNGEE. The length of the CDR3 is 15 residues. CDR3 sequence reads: CASSVSPTMNTEAFF. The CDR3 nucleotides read TGTGCCAGCAGCGTGAGCCCTACGATGAACACTGAAGCTTTCTTT.

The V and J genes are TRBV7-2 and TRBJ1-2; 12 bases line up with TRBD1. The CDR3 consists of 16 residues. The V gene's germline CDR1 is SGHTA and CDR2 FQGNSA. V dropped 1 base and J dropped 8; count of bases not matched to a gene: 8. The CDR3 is CASSLGPGQGAIGYTF. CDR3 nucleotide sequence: TGTGCCAGCAGCTTAGGGCCGGGACAGGGGGCAATCGGCTACACCTTC.

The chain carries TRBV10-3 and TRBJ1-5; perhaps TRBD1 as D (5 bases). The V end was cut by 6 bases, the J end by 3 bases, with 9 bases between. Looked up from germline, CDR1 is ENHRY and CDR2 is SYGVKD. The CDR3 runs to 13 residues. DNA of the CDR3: TGTGCCATCAGGGCGGGGGACAATCAGCCCCAGCATTTT. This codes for CAIRAGDNQPQHF.

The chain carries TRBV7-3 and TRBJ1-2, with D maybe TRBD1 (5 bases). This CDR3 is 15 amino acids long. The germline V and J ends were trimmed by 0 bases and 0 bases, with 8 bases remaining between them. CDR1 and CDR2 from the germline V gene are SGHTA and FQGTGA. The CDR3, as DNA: TGTGCCAGCAGCTTAACGGGGGGACCTAACTATGGCTACACCTTC. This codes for CASSLTGGPNYGYTF.

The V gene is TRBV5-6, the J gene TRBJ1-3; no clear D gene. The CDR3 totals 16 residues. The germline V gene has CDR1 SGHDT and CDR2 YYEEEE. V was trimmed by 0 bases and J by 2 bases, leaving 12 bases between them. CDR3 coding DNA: TGTGCCAGCAGCTTGGGGCAGGCTAACGCTGGAAACACCATATATTTT. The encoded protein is CASSLGQANAGNTIYF.

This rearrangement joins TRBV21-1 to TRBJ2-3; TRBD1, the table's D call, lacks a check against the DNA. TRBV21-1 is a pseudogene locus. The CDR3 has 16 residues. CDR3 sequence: CASSKQRGRRTDTQYF. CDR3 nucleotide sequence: TGTGCCAGCAGCAAACAAAGGGGGCGGCGCACAGATACGCAGTATTTT.

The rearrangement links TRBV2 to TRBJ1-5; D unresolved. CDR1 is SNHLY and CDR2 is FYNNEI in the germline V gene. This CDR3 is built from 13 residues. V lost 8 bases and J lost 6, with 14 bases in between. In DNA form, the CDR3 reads TGTGCCAGCTCCGGGGATCCGGGTCAGCCCCAGCATTTT. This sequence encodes CASSGDPGQPQHF.

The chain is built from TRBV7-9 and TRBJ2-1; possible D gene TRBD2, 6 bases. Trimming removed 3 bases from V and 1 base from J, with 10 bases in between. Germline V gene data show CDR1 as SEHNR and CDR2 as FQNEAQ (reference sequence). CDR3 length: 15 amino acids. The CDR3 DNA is TGTGCCAGCAGCTTGGAGGGAATATCCTACAATGAGCAGTTCTTC. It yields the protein CASSLEGISYNEQFF.

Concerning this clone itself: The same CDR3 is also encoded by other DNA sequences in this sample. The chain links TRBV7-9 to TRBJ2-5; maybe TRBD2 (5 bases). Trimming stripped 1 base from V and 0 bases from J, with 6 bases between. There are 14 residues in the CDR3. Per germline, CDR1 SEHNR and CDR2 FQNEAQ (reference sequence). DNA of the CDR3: TGTGCCAGCAGCTTAGGCGGGTACCAAGAGACCCAGTACTTC. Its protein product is CASSLGGYQETQYF.

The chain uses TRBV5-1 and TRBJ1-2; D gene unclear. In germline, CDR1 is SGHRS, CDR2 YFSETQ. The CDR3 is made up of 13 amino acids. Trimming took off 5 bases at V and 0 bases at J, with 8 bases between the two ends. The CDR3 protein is CASSPRTNYGYTF. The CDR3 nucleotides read TGCGCCAGCAGTCCCCGCACTAACTATGGCTACACCTTC. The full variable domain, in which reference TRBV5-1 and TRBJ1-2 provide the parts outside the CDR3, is KAGVTQTPRYLIKTRGQQVTLSCSPISGHRSVSWYQQTPGQGLQFLFEYFSETQRNKGNFPGRFSGRQFSNSRSEMNVSTLELGDSALYLCASSPRTNYGYTFGSGTRLTVV.

This CDR3 reads CASRTPLQQFF. CDR3 nucleotides: TGTGCCAGCAGGACCCCCTTACAGCAGTTCTTC. The gene calls are TRBV2 and TRBJ2-1; D is unresolved. Germline CDR1 SNHLY, CDR2 FYNNEI. The CDR3 is made up of 11 amino acids. The V end was cut by 6 bases, the J end by 11 bases, with 11 bases between.

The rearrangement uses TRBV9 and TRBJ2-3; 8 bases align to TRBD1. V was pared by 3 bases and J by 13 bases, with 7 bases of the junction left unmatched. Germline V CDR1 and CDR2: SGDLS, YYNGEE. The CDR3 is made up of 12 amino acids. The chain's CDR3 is CASSGAGGAEYF. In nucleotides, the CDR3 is TGTGCCAGCAGCGGGGCAGGGGGCGCCGAGTATTTT.

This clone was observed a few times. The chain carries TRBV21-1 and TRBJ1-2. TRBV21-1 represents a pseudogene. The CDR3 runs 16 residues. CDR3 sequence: CASSKASRGIDYGYTF. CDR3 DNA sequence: TGTGCCAGCAGCAAAGCGAGCCGGGGGATCGACTATGGCTACACCTTC.

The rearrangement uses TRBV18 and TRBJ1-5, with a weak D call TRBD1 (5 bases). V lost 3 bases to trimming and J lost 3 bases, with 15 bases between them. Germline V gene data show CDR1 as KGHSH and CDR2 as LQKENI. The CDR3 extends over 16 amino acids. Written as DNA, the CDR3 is TGTGCCAGCTCACCTGGGGGACCCGAGTTCAATCAGCCCCAGCATTTT. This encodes CASSPGGPEFNQPQHF.

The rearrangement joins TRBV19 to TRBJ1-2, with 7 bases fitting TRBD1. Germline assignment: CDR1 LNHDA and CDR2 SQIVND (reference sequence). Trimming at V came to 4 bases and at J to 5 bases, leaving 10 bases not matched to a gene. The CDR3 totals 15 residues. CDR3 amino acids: CASSTAFDRAYGYTF. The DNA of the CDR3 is TGTGCCAGTAGTACCGCCTTTGACAGGGCTTATGGCTACACCTTC.

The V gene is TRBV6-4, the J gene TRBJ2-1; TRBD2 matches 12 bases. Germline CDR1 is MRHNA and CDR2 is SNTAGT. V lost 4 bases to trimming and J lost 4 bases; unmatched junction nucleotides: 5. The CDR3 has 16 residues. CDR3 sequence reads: CASSATSGRKYNEQFF. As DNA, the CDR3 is TGTGCCAGCAGTGCGACTAGCGGGAGAAAATACAATGAGCAGTTCTTC.

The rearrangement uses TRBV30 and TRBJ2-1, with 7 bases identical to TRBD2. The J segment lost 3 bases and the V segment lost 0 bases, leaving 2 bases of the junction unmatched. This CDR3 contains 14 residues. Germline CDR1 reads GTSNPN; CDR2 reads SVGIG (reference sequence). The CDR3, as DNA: TGTGCCTGGAGTGTGGGGGGGTACTACAATGAGCAGTTCTTC. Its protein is CAWSVGGYYNEQFF.

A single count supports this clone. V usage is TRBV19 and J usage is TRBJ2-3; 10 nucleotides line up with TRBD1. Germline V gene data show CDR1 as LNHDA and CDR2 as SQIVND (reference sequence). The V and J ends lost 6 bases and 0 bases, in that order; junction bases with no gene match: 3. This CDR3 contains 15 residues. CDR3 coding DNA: TGTGCCAGTAGGCGGACAGGGGGGAGCACAGATACGCAGTATTTT. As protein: CASRRTGGSTDTQYF.

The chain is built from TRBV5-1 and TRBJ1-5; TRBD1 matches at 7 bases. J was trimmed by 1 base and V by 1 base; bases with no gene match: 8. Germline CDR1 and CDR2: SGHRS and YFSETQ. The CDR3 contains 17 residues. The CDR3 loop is CASSLNFLGGSNQPQHF. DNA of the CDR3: TGCGCCAGCAGCTTGAACTTTCTAGGGGGCAGCAATCAGCCCCAGCATTTT.